This paragraph reports one T cell receptor (beta chain). Trimming took 5 bases from V and 0 from J, leaving 10 bases between them. CDR1 is MNHEY, CDR2 SVGAGI, per germline. This CDR3 contains 14 residues. Selected positively for CCR7 and CD45RO-negative, naive CD8 cells excluded terminally differentiated effector memory CD45RA+ cells. Donors were Caucasian adults residing in Nashville, Tennessee, USA. The data originate from a study of shared clonotypes between healthy human individuals. TCRdb's table, derived via immunoSEQ multiplex PCR, lists solely in-frame clones and lacks some. The sample shows about 2.2 million clones, about 92% of them seen only once.

This rearrangement joins TRBV6-5 to TRBJ1-2; D not certain. The sequence was collected from a man younger than 35 in good health. Some clones in this sample may be carry-over from other donors' samples. Sequencing used naive CD8+ T cells from PBMCs. The CDR3 region is CASSRGRSNYGYTF. CDR3 sequence (DNA): TGTGCCAGCAGTAGAGGGAGATCTAACTATGGCTACACCTTC.